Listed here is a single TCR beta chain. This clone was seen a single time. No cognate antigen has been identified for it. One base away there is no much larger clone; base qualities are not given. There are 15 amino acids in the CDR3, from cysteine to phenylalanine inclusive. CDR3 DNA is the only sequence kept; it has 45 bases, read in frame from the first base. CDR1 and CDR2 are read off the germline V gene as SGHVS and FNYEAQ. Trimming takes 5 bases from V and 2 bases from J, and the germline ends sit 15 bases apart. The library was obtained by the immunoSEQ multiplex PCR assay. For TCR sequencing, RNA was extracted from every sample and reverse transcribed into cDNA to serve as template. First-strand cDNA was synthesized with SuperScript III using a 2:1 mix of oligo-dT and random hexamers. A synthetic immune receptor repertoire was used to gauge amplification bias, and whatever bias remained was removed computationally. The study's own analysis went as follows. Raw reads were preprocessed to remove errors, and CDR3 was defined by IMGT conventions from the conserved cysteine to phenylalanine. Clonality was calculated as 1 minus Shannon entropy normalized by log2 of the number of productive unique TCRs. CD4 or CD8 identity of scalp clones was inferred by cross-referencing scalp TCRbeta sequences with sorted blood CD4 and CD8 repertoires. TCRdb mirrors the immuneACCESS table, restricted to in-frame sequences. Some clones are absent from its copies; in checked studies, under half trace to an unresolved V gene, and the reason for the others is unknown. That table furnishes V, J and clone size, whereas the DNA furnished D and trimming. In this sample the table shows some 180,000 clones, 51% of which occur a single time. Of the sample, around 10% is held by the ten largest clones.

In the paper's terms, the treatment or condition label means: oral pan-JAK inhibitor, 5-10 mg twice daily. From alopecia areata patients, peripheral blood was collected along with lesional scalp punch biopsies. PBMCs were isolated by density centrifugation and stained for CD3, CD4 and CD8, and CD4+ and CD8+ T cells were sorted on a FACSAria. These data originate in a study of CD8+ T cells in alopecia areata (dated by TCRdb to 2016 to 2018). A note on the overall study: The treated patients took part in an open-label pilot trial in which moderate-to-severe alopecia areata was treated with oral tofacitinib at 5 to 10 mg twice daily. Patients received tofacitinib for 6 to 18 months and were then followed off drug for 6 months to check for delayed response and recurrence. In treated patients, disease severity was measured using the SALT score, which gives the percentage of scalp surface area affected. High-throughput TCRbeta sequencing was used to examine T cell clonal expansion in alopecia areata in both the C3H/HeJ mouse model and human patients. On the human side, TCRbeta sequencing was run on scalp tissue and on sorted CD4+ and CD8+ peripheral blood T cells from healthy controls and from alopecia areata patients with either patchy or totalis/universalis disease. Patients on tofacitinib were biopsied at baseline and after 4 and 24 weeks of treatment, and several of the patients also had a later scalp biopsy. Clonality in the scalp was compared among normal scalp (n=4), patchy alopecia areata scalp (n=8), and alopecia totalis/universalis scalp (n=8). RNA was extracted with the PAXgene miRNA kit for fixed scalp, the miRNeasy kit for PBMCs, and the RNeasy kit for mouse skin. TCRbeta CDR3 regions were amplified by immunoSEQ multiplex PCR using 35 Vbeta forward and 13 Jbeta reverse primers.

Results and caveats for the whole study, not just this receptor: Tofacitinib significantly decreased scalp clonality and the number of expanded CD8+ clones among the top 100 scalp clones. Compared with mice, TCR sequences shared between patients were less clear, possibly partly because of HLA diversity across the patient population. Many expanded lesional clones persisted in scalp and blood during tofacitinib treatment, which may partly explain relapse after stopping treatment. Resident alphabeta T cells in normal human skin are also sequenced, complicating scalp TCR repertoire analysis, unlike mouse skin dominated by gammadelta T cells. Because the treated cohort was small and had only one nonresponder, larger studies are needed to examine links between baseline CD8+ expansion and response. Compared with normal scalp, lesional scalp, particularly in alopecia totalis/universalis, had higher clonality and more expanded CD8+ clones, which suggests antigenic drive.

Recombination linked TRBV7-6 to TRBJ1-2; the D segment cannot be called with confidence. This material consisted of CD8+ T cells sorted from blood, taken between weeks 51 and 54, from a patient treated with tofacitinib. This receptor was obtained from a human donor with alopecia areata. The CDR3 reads CASSLLFGGNYGYTF. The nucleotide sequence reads TGTGCCAGCAGCCTCCTTTTTGGAGGGAACTATGGCTACACCTTC.